The clone carrying this T cell receptor (beta chain) has a count of ten or more. Its antigen is not known. Amplified TCR beta CDR3 regions came from RNA transcripts. The TCR CDR3 was amplified in a first-round RT-PCR using the HTBI primer set. A single record per CDR3 protein comes from TCRdb applying MiXCR to the multiplex PCR reads. The sample lists 660,000 or so distinct CDR3 sequences; around 21% were seen once. The source of the sample is a study of T cells in Graves' hyperthyroidism and ophthalmopathy. Regarding the study as a whole: Ophthalmopathy and stable hyperthyroidism were told apart by a 13 V-J model. Model output signaled ophthalmopathy a median approximately 6.2 months ahead of onset.

Ophthalmopathy patients had moderate-to-severe active disease, CAS ≥3, NOSPECS ≥4, and disease duration under 3 months. The PBMCs were taken from around 9.1 ml of fresh peripheral blood. Germline V gene lookup returns CDR1 SGHAT and CDR2 FQNNGV. The V gene end was trimmed by 4 bases and the J gene end by 4 bases; junction bases not matched to a gene: 13. The CDR3 is made up of 16 amino acids. The sample comprised blood. This receptor was obtained from a man aged 30-40 years with Graves' ophthalmopathy. The chain links TRBV11-2 to TRBJ2-7; TRBD1 matches 7 bases. DNA of the CDR3: TGTGCCAGCAGCTCCCGCCCGACAGGGCGGGCGTACGAGCAGTACTTC. This translates into CASSSRPTGRAYEQYF. Variable domain in full (rest from reference TRBV11-2 and TRBJ2-7): EAGVAQSPRYKIIEKRQSVAFWCNPISGHATLYWYQQILGQGPKLLIQFQNNGVVDDSQLPKDRFSAERLKGVDSTLKIQPAKLEDSAVYLCASSSRPTGRAYEQYFGPGTRLTVT.